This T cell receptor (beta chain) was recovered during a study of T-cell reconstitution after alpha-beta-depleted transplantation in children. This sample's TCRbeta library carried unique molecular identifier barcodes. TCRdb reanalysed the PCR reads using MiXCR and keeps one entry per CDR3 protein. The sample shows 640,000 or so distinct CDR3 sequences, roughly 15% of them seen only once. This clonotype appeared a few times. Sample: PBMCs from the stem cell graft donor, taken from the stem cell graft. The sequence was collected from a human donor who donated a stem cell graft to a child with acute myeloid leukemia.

In DNA form, the CDR3 reads TGCAGTGCTAGGGGGGACAGATTGTTGAACACTGAAGCTTTCTTT. Amino acid sequence: CSARGDRLLNTEAFF. The chain couples TRBV20-1 to TRBJ1-1; 7 bases agree with TRBD1. Germline trimming cut 3 bases from V and 0 bases from J; bases unmatched to any gene: 7. Germline CDR1 DFQATT, CDR2 SNEGSKA (reference sequence). The CDR3 length is 15 residues.